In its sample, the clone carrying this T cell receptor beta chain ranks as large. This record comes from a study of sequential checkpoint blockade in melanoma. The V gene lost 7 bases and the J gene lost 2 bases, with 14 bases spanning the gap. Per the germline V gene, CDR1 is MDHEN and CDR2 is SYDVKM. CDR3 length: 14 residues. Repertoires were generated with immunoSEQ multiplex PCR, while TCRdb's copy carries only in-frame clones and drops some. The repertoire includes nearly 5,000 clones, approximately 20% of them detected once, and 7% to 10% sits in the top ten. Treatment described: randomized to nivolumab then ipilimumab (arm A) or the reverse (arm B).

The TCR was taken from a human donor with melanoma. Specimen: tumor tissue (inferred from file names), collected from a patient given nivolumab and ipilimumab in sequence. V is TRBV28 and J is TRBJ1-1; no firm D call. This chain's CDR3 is CASNQGIFNTEAFF. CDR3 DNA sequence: TGTGCCAGCAACCAAGGGATATTCAACACTGAAGCTTTCTTT. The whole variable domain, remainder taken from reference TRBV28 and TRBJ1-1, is DVKVTQSSRYLVKRTGEKVFLECVQDMDHENMFWYRQDPGLGLRLIYFSYDVKMKEKGDIPEGYSVSREKKERFSLILESASTNQTSMYLCASNQGIFNTEAFFGQGTRLTVV.